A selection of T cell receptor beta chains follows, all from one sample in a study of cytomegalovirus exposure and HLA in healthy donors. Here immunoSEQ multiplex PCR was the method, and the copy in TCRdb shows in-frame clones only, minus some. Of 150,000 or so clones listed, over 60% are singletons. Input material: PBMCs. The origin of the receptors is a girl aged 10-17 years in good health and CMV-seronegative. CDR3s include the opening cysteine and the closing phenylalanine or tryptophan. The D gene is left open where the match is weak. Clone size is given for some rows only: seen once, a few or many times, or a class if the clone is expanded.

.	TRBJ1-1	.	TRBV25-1	CASSGTGGGTEAFF	TGTGCCAGCAGTGGTACGGGGGGAGGCACTGAAGCTTTCTTT
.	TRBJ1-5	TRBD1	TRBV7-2	CASSHTPGGDSNQPQHF	TGTGCCAGCAGCCACACCCCAGGGGGTGATAGCAATCAGCCCCAGCATTTT
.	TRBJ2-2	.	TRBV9	CASSLTGNYGELFF	TGTGCCAGCAGCCTTACAGGGAATTACGGGGAGCTGTTTTTT
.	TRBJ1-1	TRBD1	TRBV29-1	CSVVSGGAFF	TGCAGCGTAGTTTCAGGGGGAGCTTTCTTT
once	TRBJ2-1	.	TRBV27	CASRSRTATHNEQFF	TGTGCCAGCAGATCAAGGACAGCAACTCACAATGAGCAGTTCTTC
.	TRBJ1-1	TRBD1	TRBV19	CASSIGYRGTTEAFF	TGTGCCAGTAGTATAGGGTACAGGGGAACAACTGAAGCTTTCTTT
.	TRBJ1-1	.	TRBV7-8	CASQRRETTEAFF	TGTGCCAGCCAAAGGAGGGAAACCACTGAAGCTTTCTTT
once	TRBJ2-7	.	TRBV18	CASSAGLSYEQYF	TGTGCCAGCTCGGCGGGGCTTTCCTACGAGCAGTACTTC
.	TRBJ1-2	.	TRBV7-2	CASSLPGANDYGYTF	TGTGCCAGCAGCTTACCAGGGGCCAATGACTATGGCTACACCTTC
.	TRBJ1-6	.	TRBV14	CASSRQANSPLHF	TGTGCCAGCAGTCGACAGGCCAATTCACCCCTCCACTTT
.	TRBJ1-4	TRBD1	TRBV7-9	CASSRDSWGEKLFF	TGTGCCAGCAGCCGGGACAGCTGGGGCGAAAAACTGTTTTTT
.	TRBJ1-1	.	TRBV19	CASKGVAPNTEAFF	TGTGCCAGCAAGGGGGTAGCGCCGAACACTGAAGCTTTCTTT
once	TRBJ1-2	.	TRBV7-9	CASRETISGYTF	TGTGCCAGCAGGGAGACTATATCTGGCTACACCTTC
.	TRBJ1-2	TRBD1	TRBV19	CASTRDRTYGYTF	TGTGCCAGTACAAGGGACAGAACCTATGGCTACACCTTC
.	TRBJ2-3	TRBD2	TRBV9	CASSVFGTSGVTDTQYF	TGTGCCAGCAGCGTATTCGGGACTAGCGGGGTAACAGATACGCAGTATTTT
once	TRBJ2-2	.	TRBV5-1	CASSTAGPSNTGELFF	TGCGCCAGCAGCACAGCAGGCCCCTCGAACACCGGGGAGCTGTTTTTT
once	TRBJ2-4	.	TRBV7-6	CASSANFFYF	TGTGCCAGCAGCGCTAATTTTTTTTACTTC
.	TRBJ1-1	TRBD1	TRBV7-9	CASSRPGQGAEAFF	TGTGCCAGCAGCCGGCCGGGACAGGGTGCCGAAGCTTTCTTT
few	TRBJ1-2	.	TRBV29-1	CSATDSYGYTF	TGCAGCGCTACAGATAGCTATGGCTACACCTTC
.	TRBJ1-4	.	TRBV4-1	CASSQESGEYNEKLFF	TGCGCCAGCAGCCAAGAGTCGGGGGAGTATAATGAAAAACTGTTTTTT
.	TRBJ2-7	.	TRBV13	CASSLGGSSYEQYF	TGTGCCAGCAGCTTAGGTGGGAGCTCCTACGAGCAGTACTTC
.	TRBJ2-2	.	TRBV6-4	CASSAKTGRGGELFF	TGTGCCAGCAGTGCGAAGACAGGTCGCGGGGGGGAGCTGTTTTTT
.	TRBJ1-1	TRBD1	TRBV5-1	CASSVELRGRGAFF	TGCGCCAGCTCCGTGGAACTCAGGGGGCGCGGGGCTTTCTTT